This T cell receptor beta chain was retrieved from a study of blood T cells in healthy people across ages. Across the whole study: Per two T cells, about one barcoded beta molecule was captured through template switching. Regarding the study as a whole: Higher diversity, along with more naive CD4+ cells, distinguished long-lived donors from aged donors. Possibly, changes in expanded clonotypes were confounded because donor CMV status was unknown.

Per sample, at least 5 micrograms of total RNA were extracted. Alongside a J-beta primer mix, a sample-barcoded 5' primer served in a second PCR lasting about 7 to 11 cycles. Using its own MiXCR run on the 5' RACE reads, TCRdb lists one record per CDR3 protein. The table includes hundreds of thousands of distinct CDR3 sequences, 45% to 50% detected once. A word on this clonotype: Its antigen is unidentified.

In germline, CDR1 is ENHRY, CDR2 SYGVKD. The junction had 5 bases not matched to a gene; V was cut back by 6 bases and J by 1 base. The CDR3 consists of 15 residues. The V call is TRBV10-3, the J call TRBJ2-3, with 9 positions matching TRBD2. Sequenced sample: blood. This TCR came from a woman aged 60-75 years in good health. CDR3 in DNA: TGTGCCATCAGCGGCCGGACTAGCGGCACAGATACGCAGTATTTT. Amino acid sequence: CAISGRTSGTDTQYF.